The 9 T cell receptor beta chains reported below all come from one sample, sequenced in a study of blood T cells in healthy people across ages. Next came a second PCR, run for about 7 to 11 cycles, which used a sample-barcoded 5' primer along with a J-beta primer mix. MiXCR, run by TCRdb on the 5' RACE reads, gives a single entry per CDR3 protein. The profile shows about 1 million distinct CDR3 sequences, over 35% of them singletons. Sequencing was carried out using blood. These receptors all stem from a woman aged 55-75 years in good health.

CDR3 protein: CSAQTGAHNLYEQYF. The DNA of the CDR3 is TGCAGTGCTCAGACAGGGGCACACAACCTCTACGAGCAGTACTTC. The chain couples TRBV20-1 to TRBJ2-7, with TRBD1 identical over 8 bases. Trimming removed 5 bases from V and 3 bases from J; junction bases left unmatched: 12. The CDR3 length is 15 residues. The germline gives CDR1 DFQATT, CDR2 SNEGSKA (reference sequence).

The chain uses TRBV2 and TRBJ2-5; 13 nucleotides line up with TRBD2. Germline V gene lookup returns CDR1 SNHLY and CDR2 FYNNEI. The CDR3 length is 15 residues. J was trimmed by 11 bases and V by 6 bases; bases with no gene match: 12. The CDR3 reads CASRATSGRIDEQYF. The CDR3 nucleotides read TGTGCCAGCAGGGCGACTAGCGGGAGGATCGATGAGCAGTACTTC.

Turning to this clonotype: A much larger clone differs by one base, so this may be a read error. V usage is TRBV13 and J usage is TRBJ2-7; 7 bases are a match to TRBD2. J lost 3 bases, V lost 5 bases, and 7 bases had no gene match. The germline V gene has CDR1 PRHDT and CDR2 FYEKMQ (reference sequence). This CDR3 comprises 14 residues. This chain's CDR3 is CASSPRTSFYEQYF. CDR3 bases: TGTGCCAGCAGCCCCAGGACTAGTTTCTACGAGCAGTACTTC.

This clonotype came up once. V gene TRBV28 combines with J gene TRBJ2-5; D is uncertain. Germline CDR1 MDHEN, CDR2 SYDVKM. The CDR3 contains 13 residues. V was shortened by 5 bases and J by 5 bases, with 12 bases between the two germline ends. The CDR3 nucleotides read TGTGCCAGCAGTGCAAACTTGGGGGAGACCCAGTACTTC. Translation gives CASSANLGETQYF.

In its sample, this clonotype was seen a few times. J is TRBJ2-5 and V is TRBV10-3; 13 nucleotides line up with TRBD2. Losses at the gene ends were 3 bases for V and 1 base for J; bases not matched to a gene: 8. Germline V gives CDR1 ENHRY, CDR2 SYGVKD. This CDR3 is built from 18 residues. CDR3 sequence reads: CAISEFWTSGSTQETQYF. The CDR3 DNA reads as TGTGCCATCAGTGAATTTTGGACTAGCGGGAGTACCCAAGAGACCCAGTACTTC.

The V and J genes are TRBV10-3 and TRBJ2-3, with TRBD2 matching over 10 bases. The junction had 7 bases not matched to a gene; V was cut back by 8 bases and J by 5 bases. Per germline, CDR1 ENHRY and CDR2 SYGVKD. The CDR3 contains 14 residues. Here the CDR3 reads CAISGLAGVDTQYF. Here the CDR3 DNA reads TGTGCCATCTCTGGGCTAGCGGGAGTAGATACGCAGTATTTT.

The chain carries TRBV11-2 and TRBJ2-3; D is unclear. Per germline, CDR1 SGHAT and CDR2 FQNNGV. Trimming cost V 0 bases and J 2 bases, with 6 bases left between them. The CDR3 length is 14 residues. The CDR3 nucleotides read TGTGCCAGCAGCTTAGATAGTCCCACAGATACGCAGTATTTT. Protein sequence: CASSLDSPTDTQYF.

The chain is built from TRBV27 and TRBJ2-7, with 7 bases lining up with TRBD2. Germline lookup yields CDR1 MNHEY and CDR2 SMNVEV (reference sequence). The CDR3 has 11 residues. V lost 7 bases, J lost 7 bases, and 4 bases stayed unmatched. CDR3 amino acids: CASKGRGEQYF. The CDR3 DNA is TGTGCCAGCAAAGGGCGGGGGGAGCAGTACTTC.

This clonotype was seen a handful of times. The V call is TRBV14, the J call TRBJ1-6; no definite D call. The ends were cut back, 0 bases at V and 10 bases at J, with 4 bases in the middle. Per germline, CDR1 SGHDN and CDR2 FVKESK. This CDR3 region has 12 residues. In nucleotides, the CDR3 is TGTGCCAGCAGCCAAGAATACTCACCCCTCCACTTT. Amino acid sequence: CASSQEYSPLHF.